This TCR beta chain was captured by sequencing in a study of OX40 agonist ivuxolimab in advanced cancers. About the study: Subjects had a mean age of 60 years, with a range of roughly 20 to 79; around 80% were male. Findings of the study overall: Among the lowest peripheral clonal expansion occurred in 0.1-3.0 mg/kg partial responders.

The protocol was immunoSEQ multiplex PCR, while the TCRdb copy is restricted to in-frame clones and leaves out a portion. The table lists 60,000 to 80,000 clones, about 82% of them singletons. This clone appeared a few times. Antigen: not known. The receptor's source is an adult with an advanced solid tumor such as melanoma, head and neck, liver or kidney cancer. This material consisted of CD4+ or CD8+ T cells sorted from blood, taken in a trial of the OX40 agonist ivuxolimab.

The CDR3, as DNA: TGCAGTGCTTGGGGAAATGAAAAACTGTTTTTT. It codes for CSAWGNEKLFF. V usage is TRBV20-1 and J usage is TRBJ1-4; D not resolved. From germline, CDR1 is DFQATT and CDR2 SNEGSKA (reference sequence). The CDR3 is 11 residues long. The V gene lost 5 bases and the J gene lost 5 bases, with 6 bases spanning the gap.